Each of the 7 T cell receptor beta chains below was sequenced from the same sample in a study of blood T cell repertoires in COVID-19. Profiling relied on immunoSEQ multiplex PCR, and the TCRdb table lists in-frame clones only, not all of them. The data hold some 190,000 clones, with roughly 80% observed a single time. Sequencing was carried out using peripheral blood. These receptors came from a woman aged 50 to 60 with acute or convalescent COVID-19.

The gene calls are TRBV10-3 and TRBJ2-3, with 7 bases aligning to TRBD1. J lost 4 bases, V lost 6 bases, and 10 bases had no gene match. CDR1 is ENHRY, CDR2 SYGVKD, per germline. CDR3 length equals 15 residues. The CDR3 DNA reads TGTGCCATCAGAGGGAACAGGGGTGAGGCAGATACGCAGTATTTT. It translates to CAIRGNRGEADTQYF.

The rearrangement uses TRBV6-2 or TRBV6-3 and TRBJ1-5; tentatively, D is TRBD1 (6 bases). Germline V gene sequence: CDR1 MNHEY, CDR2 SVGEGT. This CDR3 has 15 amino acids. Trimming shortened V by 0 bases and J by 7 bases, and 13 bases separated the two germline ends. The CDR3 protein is CASSYSGGRRQPQHF. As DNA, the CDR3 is TGTGCCAGCAGTTACTCCGGGGGGCGAAGGCAGCCCCAGCATTTT.

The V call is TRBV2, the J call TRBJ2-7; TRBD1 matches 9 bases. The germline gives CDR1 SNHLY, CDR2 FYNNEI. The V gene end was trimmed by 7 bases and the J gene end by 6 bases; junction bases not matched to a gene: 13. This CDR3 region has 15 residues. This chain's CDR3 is CASNRDRATAGEQYF. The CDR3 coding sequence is TGTGCCAGCAACCGGGACAGGGCAACCGCGGGCGAGCAGTACTTC.

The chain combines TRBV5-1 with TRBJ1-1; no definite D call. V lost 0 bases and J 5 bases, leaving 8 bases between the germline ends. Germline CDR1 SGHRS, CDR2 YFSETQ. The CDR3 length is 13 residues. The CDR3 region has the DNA TGCGCCAGCAGCTTGGGAGCGGGAACTGAAGCTTTCTTT. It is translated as CASSLGAGTEAFF.

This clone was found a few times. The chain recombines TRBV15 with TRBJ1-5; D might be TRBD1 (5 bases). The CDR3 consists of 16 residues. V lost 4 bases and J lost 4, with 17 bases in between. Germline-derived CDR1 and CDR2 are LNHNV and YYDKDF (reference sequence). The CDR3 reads CATSTGGGGWNQPQHF. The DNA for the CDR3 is TGTGCCACCAGCACGGGTGGGGGAGGTTGGAATCAGCCCCAGCATTTT.

The CDR3 nucleotides are TGTGCCAGTAGTATGGACAGGGGGGAAGAGACCCAGTACTTC. Translated, it gives CASSMDRGEETQYF. The chain links TRBV19 to TRBJ2-5, with 10 nucleotides matching TRBD1. Trimming removed 3 bases from V and 3 bases from J; junction bases left unmatched: 1. The V gene's germline CDR1 is LNHDA and CDR2 SQIVND (reference sequence). The CDR3 sequence is 14 residues long.

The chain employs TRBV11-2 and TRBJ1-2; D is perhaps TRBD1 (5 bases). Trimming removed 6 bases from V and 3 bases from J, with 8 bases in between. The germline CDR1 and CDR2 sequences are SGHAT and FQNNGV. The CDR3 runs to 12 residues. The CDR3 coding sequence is TGTGCCAGCAGTCAAGGGGACTATGGCTACACCTTC. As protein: CASSQGDYGYTF.